This TCR beta chain appears in the sequencing data of a study of T cells after yellow fever vaccination (dated by TCRdb to 2018 to 2020). Describing the broader study: The SMART-Seq v4 Ultra Low Input RNA kit was used to prepare libraries from fractions with low cell numbers. Blood was collected at multiple timepoints before and after primary and secondary immunization, and bulk PBMC replicates and cell subsets were isolated. Two healthy male donors, one aged 18 to 29 and one aged 30 to 40 years, made up the cohort. To follow T-cell clones before and after both primary and booster YFV17D yellow fever vaccination, bulk TCR alpha and beta repertoires underwent longitudinal sequencing. General conclusions and limits of the study: A small fraction of clonotypes appeared in both the CD4 and CD8 compartments, likely as a result of convergent recombination. The secondary T-cell response was found to be weaker but faster than the primary response, with a peak reached on day 5 rather than on day 15. After the booster, most of the clones that had expanded following primary vaccination were detected again (around 95% of CD4 and around 90% of CD8), which suggests that memory was broadly maintained. Because abundant contaminating clonotypes from the bulk population could be contained in FACS-sorted repertoires, computational filtering was required. The study included only two donors, which limits how far the findings can be generalized.

With respect to this clonotype: What antigen it recognizes has not been identified. Per-nucleotide qualities are absent, and no much larger clonotype sits a single base away.

There are 17 amino acids in the CDR3, from cysteine to phenylalanine inclusive. Just CDR3 DNA is preserved here, 51 bases in frame from base 1. V and J are trimmed by 3 bases and 4 bases, and the gene matches miss 11 bases of the junction. According to the germline V gene, CDR1 reads MNHEY and CDR2 reads SVGEGT. Per the publication, the treatment or condition label means: live attenuated yellow fever vaccine strain. At each blood-draw timepoint, two biological replicates of bulk PBMCs were obtained. A standard Ficoll-Paque protocol was used to isolate PBMCs from peripheral blood. TriZol was used to extract RNA from bulk PBMCs, CD4 and CD8 fractions, and dextramer-positive and dextramer-negative fractions. TCR cDNA was synthesized by 5'RACE template switching, through which a universal primer site and unique molecular identifiers were introduced. Priming of cDNA synthesis was performed from both the TCR alpha and TCR beta constant segments. Library amplification used two PCR steps, and the second PCR step added sample barcodes and sequencing adapters. Sequencing of the libraries was done on either Illumina HiSeq 2500 (2x100 bp) or NovaSeq (2x150 bp). On the authors' methods: Reads were demultiplexed and collapsed into UMI consensus sequences with MIGEC, and V(D)J alignment was performed with MiXCR. Using edgeR on replicate PBMC samples, clonotypes were called vaccine-responding if FDR was below 0.01 and the log2 fold change was above 5 up to day 15. Each bulk clonotype received a CD4 or CD8 identity based on whether the sequenced CD4 or CD8 repertoire contained that clonotype at higher abundance. Starting from the raw public reads, TCRdb applied fastp trimming at Q25, assembled clones with MiXCR and retained in-frame beta chains. Rows matching on CDR3 protein sequence are summarized as one entry with the most common DNA and genes. These V and J calls are TCRdb output, not the study's own analysis. The sample table holds about 500,000 distinct CDR3 sequences, of which 17% were seen once. The ten most abundant clones make up 15% to 20% of the sample.

This chain joins TRBV6-2 or TRBV6-3 to TRBJ2-2; TRBD1 matches 7 bases in the middle. This receptor was obtained from a man aged 18 to 29 who received the YFV17D yellow fever vaccine. The starting material was PBMCs, obtained roughly 5 days after the first yellow fever vaccination. The DNA sequence follows: TGTGCCAGCAGTTATCCCCTCGGACAGGTACCCACCGGGGAGCTGTTTTTT. This yields the protein CASSYPLGQVPTGELFF.